These 5 T cell receptor beta chains were sequenced from one sample in a study of blood T cells in healthy people across ages. Primers used in a second PCR of roughly 6 to 11 cycles were a sample-barcoded 5' primer and a J-beta primer mix. TCRdb processed the 5' RACE reads anew with MiXCR; each CDR3 protein has one entry. Of about 720,000 distinct CDR3 sequences detected, approximately 22% appear once; the ten largest clones hold 20% to 25%. Sequencing input: blood. These receptors all stem from a man between 65 and 80 years old in good health.

The chain recombines TRBV5-1 with TRBJ2-3; possibly TRBD1 for D (5 bases). The germline gives CDR1 SGHRS, CDR2 YFSETQ. The CDR3 extends over 14 amino acids. Trimming left V 5 bases short and J 2 bases short, with 12 bases between. Here the CDR3 DNA reads TGCGCCAGCAGTCCGGACACCCCCACAGATACGCAGTATTTT. This encodes CASSPDTPTDTQYF.

The chain has TRBV20-1 and TRBJ2-3, with 7 bases identical to TRBD2. Germline values: CDR1 DFQATT, CDR2 SNEGSKA (reference sequence). CDR3 length: 16 residues. The junction had 16 bases not matched to a gene; V was cut back by 5 bases and J by 5 bases. CDR3 DNA: TGCAGTGCTCAACCGCCGATCGCGGGAGTCGGAGATACGCAGTATTTT. Amino acids: CSAQPPIAGVGDTQYF.

The chain joins TRBV29-1 to TRBJ1-1; TRBD1 aligns across 10 bases. The trim removed 3 bases at V and 3 bases at J, leaving 7 bases unmatched. The CDR3 totals 15 residues. Germline-derived CDR1 and CDR2 are SQVTM and ANQGSEA. This chain's CDR3 is CSVDLAGTGDTEAFF. The CDR3 DNA follows: TGCAGCGTTGACCTTGCTGGGACAGGGGACACTGAAGCTTTCTTT.

The chain combines TRBV28 with TRBJ2-5, with D possibly called TRBD1 or TRBD2 (5 bases each). Trimming pared 2 bases from V and 11 bases from J, leaving 12 bases between. The CDR3 runs 12 residues. In germline, CDR1 is MDHEN, CDR2 SYDVKM. Written as DNA, the CDR3 is TGTGCCAGCAGTTTACCCATGGGGGAACAGTACTTC. This sequence encodes CASSLPMGEQYF.

V gene TRBV3-1 combines with J gene TRBJ2-7; TRBD2 aligns across 14 bases. Germline V CDR1 and CDR2: LGHDT, YNNKEL (reference sequence). This CDR3 spans 18 amino acids. Losses at the gene ends were 4 bases for V and 3 bases for J; bases not matched to a gene: 11. CDR3 in amino acids: CASSRTLGLAGAYYEQYF. The CDR3, as DNA: TGTGCCAGCAGCCGGACCCTGGGACTAGCGGGGGCCTACTACGAGCAGTACTTC.